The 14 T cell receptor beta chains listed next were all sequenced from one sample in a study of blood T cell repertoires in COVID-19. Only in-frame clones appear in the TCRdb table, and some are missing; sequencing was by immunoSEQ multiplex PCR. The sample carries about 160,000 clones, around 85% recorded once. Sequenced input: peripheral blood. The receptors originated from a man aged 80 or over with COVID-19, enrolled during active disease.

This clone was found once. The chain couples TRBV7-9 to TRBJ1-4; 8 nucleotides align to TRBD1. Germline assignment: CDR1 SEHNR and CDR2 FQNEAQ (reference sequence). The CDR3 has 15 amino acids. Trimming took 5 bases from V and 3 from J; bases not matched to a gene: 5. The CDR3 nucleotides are TGTGCCAGCAGCCCGACAGGGGTGGCTAATGAAAAACTGTTTTTT. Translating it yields CASSPTGVANEKLFF.

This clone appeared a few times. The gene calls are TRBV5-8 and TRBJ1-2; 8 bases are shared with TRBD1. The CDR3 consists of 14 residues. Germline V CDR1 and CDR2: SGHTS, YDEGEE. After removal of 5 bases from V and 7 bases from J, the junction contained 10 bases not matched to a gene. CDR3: CASSPGQGLSGYTF. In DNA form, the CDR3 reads TGTGCCAGCAGTCCCGGACAGGGCCTCTCTGGCTACACCTTC.

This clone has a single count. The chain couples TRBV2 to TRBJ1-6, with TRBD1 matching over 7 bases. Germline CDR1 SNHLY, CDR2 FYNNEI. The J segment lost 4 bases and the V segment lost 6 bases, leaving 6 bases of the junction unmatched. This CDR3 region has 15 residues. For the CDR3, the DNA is TGTGCCAGCAGCGAACAGGGGCTTTATAATTCACCCCTCCACTTT. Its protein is CASSEQGLYNSPLHF.

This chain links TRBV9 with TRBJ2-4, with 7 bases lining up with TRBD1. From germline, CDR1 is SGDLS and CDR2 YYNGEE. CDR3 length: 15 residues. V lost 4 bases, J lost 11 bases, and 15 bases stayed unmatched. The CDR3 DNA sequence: TGTGCCAGCAGCCCGATGGGACAGTTCGCCGGGGTTCAGTACTTC. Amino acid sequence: CASSPMGQFAGVQYF.

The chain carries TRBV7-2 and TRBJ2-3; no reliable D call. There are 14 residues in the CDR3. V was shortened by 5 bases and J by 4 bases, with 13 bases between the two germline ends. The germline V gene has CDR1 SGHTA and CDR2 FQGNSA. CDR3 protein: CASSQERGPDTQYF. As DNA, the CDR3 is TGTGCCAGCAGCCAAGAAAGAGGCCCAGATACGCAGTATTTT.

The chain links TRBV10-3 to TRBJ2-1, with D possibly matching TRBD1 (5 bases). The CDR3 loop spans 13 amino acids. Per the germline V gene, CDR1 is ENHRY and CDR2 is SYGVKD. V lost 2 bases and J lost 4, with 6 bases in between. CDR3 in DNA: TGTGCCATCAGTGAGCCAGGGTACAATGAGCAGTTCTTC. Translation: CAISEPGYNEQFF.

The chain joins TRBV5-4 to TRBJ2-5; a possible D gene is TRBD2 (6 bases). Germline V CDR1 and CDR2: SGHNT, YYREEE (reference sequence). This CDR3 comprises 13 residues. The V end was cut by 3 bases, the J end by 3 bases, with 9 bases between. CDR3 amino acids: CASSWRGEETQYF. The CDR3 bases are TGTGCCAGCAGCTGGCGGGGAGAAGAGACCCAGTACTTC.

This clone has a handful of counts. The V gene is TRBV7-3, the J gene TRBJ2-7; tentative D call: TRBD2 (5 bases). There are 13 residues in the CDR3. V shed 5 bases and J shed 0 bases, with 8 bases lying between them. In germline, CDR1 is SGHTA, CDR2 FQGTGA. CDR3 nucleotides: TGTGCCAGCAGCCGTGGGAGCTCCTACGAGCAGTACTTC. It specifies CASSRGSSYEQYF. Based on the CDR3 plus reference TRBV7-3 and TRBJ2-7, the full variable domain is GAGVSQTPSNKVTEKGKYVELRCDPISGHTALYWYRQSLGQGPEFLIYFQGTGAADDSGLPNDRFFAVRPEGSVSTLKIQRTERGDSAVYLCASSRGSSYEQYFGPGTRLTVT.

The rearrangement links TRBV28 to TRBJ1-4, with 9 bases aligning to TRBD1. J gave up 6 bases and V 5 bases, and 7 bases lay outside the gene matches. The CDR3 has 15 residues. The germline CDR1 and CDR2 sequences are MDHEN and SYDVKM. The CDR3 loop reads CASSPSGTGYEKLFF. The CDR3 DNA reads TGTGCCAGCAGTCCATCCGGGACAGGGTATGAAAAACTGTTTTTT. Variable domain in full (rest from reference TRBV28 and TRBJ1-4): DVKVTQSSRYLVKRTGEKVFLECVQDMDHENMFWYRQDPGLGLRLIYFSYDVKMKEKGDIPEGYSVSREKKERFSLILESASTNQTSMYLCASSPSGTGYEKLFFGSGTQLSVL.

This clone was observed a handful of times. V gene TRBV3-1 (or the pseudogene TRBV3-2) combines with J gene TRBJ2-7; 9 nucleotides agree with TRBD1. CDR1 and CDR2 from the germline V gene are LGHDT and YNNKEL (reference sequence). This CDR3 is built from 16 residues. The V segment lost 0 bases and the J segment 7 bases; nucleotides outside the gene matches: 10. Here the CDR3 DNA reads TGTGCCAGCAGCCAAGATGCCGGGACAGGGTTAGGGGAGCAGTACTTC. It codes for CASSQDAGTGLGEQYF.

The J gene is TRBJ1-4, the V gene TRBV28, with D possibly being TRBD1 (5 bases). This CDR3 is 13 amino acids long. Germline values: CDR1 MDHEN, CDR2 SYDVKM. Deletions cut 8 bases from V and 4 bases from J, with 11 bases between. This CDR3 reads CASCDSFNEKLFF. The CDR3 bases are TGTGCCAGCTGTGACAGTTTTAATGAAAAACTGTTTTTT.

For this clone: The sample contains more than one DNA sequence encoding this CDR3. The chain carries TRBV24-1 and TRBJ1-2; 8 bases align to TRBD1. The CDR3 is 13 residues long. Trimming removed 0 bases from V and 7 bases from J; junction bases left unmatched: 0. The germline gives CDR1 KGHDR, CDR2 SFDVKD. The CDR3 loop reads CATSDLTGGGYTF. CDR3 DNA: TGTGCCACCAGTGATTTGACAGGGGGTGGCTACACCTTC.

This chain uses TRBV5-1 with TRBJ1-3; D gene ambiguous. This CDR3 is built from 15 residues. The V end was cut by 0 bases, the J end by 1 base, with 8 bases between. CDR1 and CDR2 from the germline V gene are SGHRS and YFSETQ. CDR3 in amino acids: CASSLDQSSGNTIYF. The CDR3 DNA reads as TGCGCCAGCAGCTTGGACCAGTCTTCTGGAAACACCATATATTTT.

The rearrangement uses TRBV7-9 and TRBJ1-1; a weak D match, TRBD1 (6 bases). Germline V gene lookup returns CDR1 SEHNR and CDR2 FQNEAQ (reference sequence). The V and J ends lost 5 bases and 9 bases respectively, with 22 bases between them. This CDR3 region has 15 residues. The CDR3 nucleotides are TGTGCCAGCAGCCCTGGACGGCAGGGGTTCTGGCAAGCTTTCTTT. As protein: CASSPGRQGFWQAFF.